These T cell receptor beta chains were read from a single sample in a study of molecular identifiers for immune sequencing clone quantification. TCRdb reprocessed the PCR reads via MiXCR and lists one record per CDR3 protein. The table records more than 450,000 distinct CDR3 sequences, 20% to 25% of them present only once. The sample was naive CD8+ T cells from blood, with Jurkat cell RNA spiked in. The receptors here all came from a human donor in good health. Some libraries in this study had Jurkat cell RNA spiked in. Each CDR3 is given with its conserved first and last residue. D genes are given only for firm matches. Only part of the rows carry a size: once, few, many, or a class if the clone is expanded.

size: many; J: TRBJ1-1; V: TRBV12-3/TRBV12-4; D: -; DNA: TGTGCCAGCAGTTCCGTGGGGGATGTGGTAGCTTTCTTT; CDR3: CASSSVGDVVAFF
size: few; J: TRBJ1-1; V: TRBV7-9; D: TRBD1; DNA: TGTGCCAGCAGCGCACGGACAGGATCGGACACTGAAGCTTTCTTT; CDR3: CASSARTGSDTEAFF
size: many; J: TRBJ2-3; V: TRBV7-9; D: TRBD2; DNA: TGTGCCAGCAGGCGGACTAGCGGGAGCACAGATACGCAGTATTTT; CDR3: CASRRTSGSTDTQYF
size: -; J: TRBJ1-1; V: TRBV30; D: -; DNA: TGTGCCTGGAGTGTCGGGGGGGCCGCTGAAGCTTTCTTT; CDR3: CAWSVGGAAEAFF
size: many; J: TRBJ2-3; V: TRBV6-5; D: TRBD1; DNA: TGTGCCAGCAGTACGGGACAGGGGGCACCTCCGGATACGCAGTATTTT; CDR3: CASSTGQGAPPDTQYF
size: many; J: TRBJ2-7; V: TRBV6-5; D: -; DNA: TGTGCCAGCAGATCCGCAGGGGACGAGCAGTACTTC; CDR3: CASRSAGDEQYF
size: few; J: TRBJ1-1; V: TRBV4-1; D: -; DNA: TGCGCCAGCAGCCAAGGACAGATCGTGGAAGCTTTCTTT; CDR3: CASSQGQIVEAFF
size: -; J: TRBJ2-7; V: TRBV7-9; D: -; DNA: TGTGCCAGCAGCCCGCGGGACGGGGCCTACGAGCAGTACTTC; CDR3: CASSPRDGAYEQYF
size: few; J: TRBJ2-7; V: TRBV27; D: -; DNA: TGTGCCAGCAGTTCGGGTAGGGCCTACGAGCAGTACTTC; CDR3: CASSSGRAYEQYF
size: many; J: TRBJ2-2; V: TRBV24-1; D: -; DNA: TGTGCCACCAGTGATTCGCCGGGCAGCACCGGGGAGCTGTTTTTT; CDR3: CATSDSPGSTGELFF
size: few; J: TRBJ2-1; V: TRBV10-3; D: -; DNA: TGTGCCATCAGTGAGTCGGAGGTAGTATATGAGCAGTTCTTC; CDR3: CAISESEVVYEQFF
size: many; J: TRBJ2-7; V: TRBV14; D: TRBD2; DNA: TGTGCCAGCAGCCAAAGGACTAGCGGGAGATTCTGGGTATCCTACGAGCAGTACTTC; CDR3: CASSQRTSGRFWVSYEQYF
size: many; J: TRBJ1-5; V: TRBV6-2/TRBV6-3; D: -; DNA: TGTGCCAGCAGTTACCGGCCCTATAGCAATCAGCCCCAGCATTTT; CDR3: CASSYRPYSNQPQHF
size: -; J: TRBJ1-1; V: TRBV20-1; D: -; DNA: TGCAGTGCTAGAGACCCGGATACTCAGGGAGGTACTGAAGCTTTCTTT; CDR3: CSARDPDTQGGTEAFF
size: few; J: TRBJ2-7; V: TRBV7-2; D: TRBD1; DNA: TGTGCCAGCAGCTCGGGTATCAGGACAGGGCTTTCCTACGAGCAGTACTTC; CDR3: CASSSGIRTGLSYEQYF
size: many; J: TRBJ2-7; V: TRBV20-1; D: -; DNA: TGCAGTGCTAGAGATCTCGGGGAAGCCTCCCTCTCCTACGAGCAGTACTTC; CDR3: CSARDLGEASLSYEQYF
size: -; J: TRBJ2-7; V: TRBV4-1; D: -; DNA: TGCGCCAGCAGCCAAGAAAGGGGCAGACTATACGAGCAGTACTTC; CDR3: CASSQERGRLYEQYF
size: -; J: TRBJ1-2; V: TRBV13; D: -; DNA: TGTGCCAGCGCTTCTCATAAGGAAGTATATGGCTACACCTTC; CDR3: CASASHKEVYGYTF
size: many; J: TRBJ2-5; V: TRBV28; D: -; DNA: TGTGCCAGCAGTTTAAGGACTCTGAAGACCCAGTACTTC; CDR3: CASSLRTLKTQYF
size: -; J: TRBJ2-7; V: TRBV5-1; D: TRBD1; DNA: TGCGCCAGCAGCTTGGTACAGGGGATGAGGGAGCAGTACTTC; CDR3: CASSLVQGMREQYF
size: many; J: TRBJ2-4; V: TRBV12-3/TRBV12-4; D: -; DNA: TGTGCCAGCAGTTTCCGGTTCAACATTCAGTACTTC; CDR3: CASSFRFNIQYF
size: many; J: TRBJ2-7; V: TRBV29-1; D: TRBD2; DNA: TGCAGCGTGCTCGGACTAGCGGGAGACCTCTCCTACGAGCAGTACTTC; CDR3: CSVLGLAGDLSYEQYF
size: -; J: TRBJ2-1; V: TRBV12-3/TRBV12-4; D: -; DNA: TGTGCCAGCAGTTTAGGGACTGGGGCCTACGATGAGCAGTTCTTC; CDR3: CASSLGTGAYDEQFF
size: many; J: TRBJ1-5; V: TRBV6-2/TRBV6-3; D: -; DNA: TGTGCCAGCAGCCCCAATTTGGGAAACTATCAGCCCCAGCATTTT; CDR3: CASSPNLGNYQPQHF